Each of the 18 T cell receptor beta chains below was sequenced from the same sample in a study of cytomegalovirus exposure and HLA in healthy donors. In the PCR, 60 Vbeta and 13 Jbeta primers were used. This table comes from immunoSEQ multiplex PCR, and its TCRdb copy is limited to in-frame clones, with some not included. The sample lists over 95,000 clones; around three quarters were seen once. Sequencing was performed on PBMCs. These TCRs come from a man aged 35-49 years in good health and CMV-seronegative.

J is TRBJ2-1 and V is TRBV7-2, with D unclear. The CDR3 runs to 13 residues. CDR1 is SGHTA and CDR2 is FQGNSA in the germline V gene. Trimming took off 3 bases at V and 5 bases at J, with 8 bases between the two ends. The CDR3 here is CASSFGRNNEQFF. In DNA, the CDR3 is TGTGCCAGCAGCTTCGGCAGGAACAATGAGCAGTTCTTC.

J is TRBJ2-7 and V is TRBV9, with TRBD2 identical over 12 bases. The CDR3 contains 16 residues. The V gene's germline CDR1 is SGDLS and CDR2 YYNGEE. V was pared by 4 bases and J by 2 bases, with 7 bases of the junction left unmatched. The CDR3 loop is CASSPFASGRAYEQYF. CDR3 sequence (DNA): TGTGCCAGCAGCCCGTTCGCTAGCGGGAGGGCCTACGAGCAGTACTTC.

The chain uses TRBV9 and TRBJ2-1; D unresolved. The CDR3 length is 15 residues. In germline, CDR1 is SGDLS, CDR2 YYNGEE. V was cut by 4 bases and J by 1 base, with 12 bases left in between. CDR3 residues: CASSPRSPSYNEQFF. CDR3 bases: TGTGCCAGCAGCCCTCGGAGTCCTTCCTACAATGAGCAGTTCTTC.

The V call is TRBV7-9, the J call TRBJ1-1, with 10 bases matching TRBD1. The V gene's germline CDR1 is SEHNR and CDR2 FQNEAQ (reference sequence). V gave up 4 bases and J gave up 6 bases; unmatched junction bases: 14. The CDR3 loop spans 17 amino acids. CDR3 sequence: CASSYPYPGQGSAEAFF. The CDR3 DNA reads TGTGCCAGCAGCTACCCCTATCCGGGACAGGGGTCGGCTGAAGCTTTCTTT.

This clone was seen once. The chain joins TRBV5-1 to TRBJ1-1; 8 bases match TRBD1. Germline loops: CDR1 SGHRS, CDR2 YFSETQ. This CDR3 has 15 residues. The V and J ends lost 0 bases and 0 bases, in that order; junction bases with no gene match: 1. The chain's CDR3 is CASSLAGGLNTEAFF. The CDR3 DNA reads as TGCGCCAGCAGCTTGGCAGGGGGCTTGAACACTGAAGCTTTCTTT.

This rearrangement joins TRBV19 to TRBJ1-3, with a weak D call TRBD1 (5 bases). V was clipped by 3 bases and J by 0 bases, with 15 bases between them. Germline CDR1 LNHDA, CDR2 SQIVND (reference sequence). This CDR3 spans 17 amino acids. Here the CDR3 DNA reads TGTGCCAGTAGTATGAGGATGGGGCCGAGCTCTGGAAACACCATATATTTT. It specifies CASSMRMGPSSGNTIYF.

This clone rates as medium-sized. This chain uses TRBV6-5 with TRBJ2-7; 9 nucleotides agree with TRBD2. The trim removed 4 bases at V and 0 bases at J, leaving 4 bases unmatched. Per germline, CDR1 MNHEY and CDR2 SVGAGI. The CDR3 has 15 amino acids. CDR3 sequence reads: CASSSSGDSSYEQYF. The DNA for the CDR3 is TGTGCCAGCAGTTCTAGCGGGGATAGCTCCTACGAGCAGTACTTC.

This clone was recorded a few times. The chain couples TRBV18 to TRBJ2-5, with D perhaps TRBD1 (5 bases). Trimming cost V 3 bases and J 5 bases, with 19 bases left between them. This CDR3 has 16 residues. CDR1 and CDR2 from the germline V gene are KGHSH and LQKENI. Here the CDR3 DNA reads TGTGCCAGCTCACCCTATTCGACAGAGACCCAGGAGACCCAGTACTTC. Its protein product is CASSPYSTETQETQYF.

The CDR3: CASSWEGQRETQYF. CDR3 coding DNA: TGCGCCAGCAGCTGGGAGGGGCAGAGGGAGACCCAGTACTTC. The chain is built from TRBV5-1 and TRBJ2-5, with 7 positions matching TRBD2. The germline V gene has CDR1 SGHRS and CDR2 YFSETQ. CDR3 length equals 14 residues. With V trimmed by 3 bases and J by 5 bases, 7 bases remained unmatched.

This clone was observed a few times. The V and J genes are TRBV5-4 and TRBJ1-1, with D perhaps TRBD1 (5 bases). V lost 1 base to trimming and J lost 1 base, with 5 bases between them. The CDR3 is 13 residues long. CDR1 SGHNT and CDR2 YYREEE come from the germline V gene (reference sequence). The CDR3 here is CASSLRGNTEAFF. CDR3 in DNA: TGTGCCAGCAGCTTGAGGGGGAACACTGAAGCTTTCTTT.

This sequence joins TRBV18 and TRBJ1-4; D is ambiguous. The CDR3 extends over 13 amino acids. Trimming took off 3 bases at V and 5 bases at J, with 7 bases between the two ends. CDR1 is KGHSH and CDR2 is LQKENI in the germline V gene. CDR3 bases: TGTGCCAGCTCACCGCAGGCAAATGAAAAACTGTTTTTT. Amino acids: CASSPQANEKLFF.

V is TRBV11-2 and J is TRBJ2-1, with D possibly TRBD1 on 5 matching bases. Germline V gives CDR1 SGHAT, CDR2 FQNNGV. The CDR3 loop spans 11 amino acids. V lost 6 bases to trimming and J lost 10 bases, with 10 bases between them. CDR3 region: CASRENREQFF. DNA of the CDR3: TGTGCCAGCAGGGAAAACAGGGAGCAGTTCTTC.

This clone was observed a single time. The chain employs TRBV28 and TRBJ1-5; possible D gene TRBD1, 5 bases. Per germline, CDR1 MDHEN and CDR2 SYDVKM. The CDR3 contains 15 residues. Trimming cost V 2 bases and J 4 bases, with 12 bases left between them. DNA for the CDR3: TGTGCCAGCAGTTTAACCCCTGCAGGGAATCAGCCCCAGCATTTT. This codes for CASSLTPAGNQPQHF.

V and J are TRBV9 and TRBJ2-1, with 9 positions matching TRBD2. Losses at the gene ends were 1 base for V and 8 bases for J; bases not matched to a gene: 10. The CDR3 runs to 16 residues. Germline V gives CDR1 SGDLS, CDR2 YYNGEE. CDR3 bases: TGTGCCAGCAGCGTATCGCGGCGGGAGGGCCTCGATGAGCAGTTCTTC. This gives the protein CASSVSRREGLDEQFF.

The table lists this clone with a count of one. The V and J genes are TRBV15 and TRBJ2-7, with a tentative D call TRBD2 (5 bases). Trimming took off 8 bases at V and 4 bases at J, with 15 bases between the two ends. The length of the CDR3 is 13 residues. Germline V lookup: CDR1 LNHNV, CDR2 YYDKDF (reference sequence). CDR3 sequence: CATFSGPPYEQYF. The CDR3 DNA reads TGTGCCACCTTCAGCGGACCACCTTACGAGCAGTACTTC.

CDR3 loop: CASTRLESSGFTGELFF. The CDR3 nucleotides read TGTGCCAGCACCCGACTCGAGAGTAGCGGGTTCACCGGGGAGCTGTTTTTT. This chain links TRBV7-9 with TRBJ2-2, with TRBD2 matching over 7 bases. Trimming took 7 bases from V and 4 from J; bases not matched to a gene: 15. Germline V CDR1 and CDR2: SEHNR, FQNEAQ (reference sequence). This CDR3 is built from 17 residues.

A remark on this clone: Compared with germline, one end of the junction differs, possibly owing to a read error. V and J are TRBV5-4 and TRBJ2-2; TRBD2 matches 8 bases. CDR3 length: 14 amino acids. Germline lookup yields CDR1 SGHNT and CDR2 YYREEE (reference sequence). The DNA for the CDR3 is TGTGCCATCAGCTTCCCTAGCGGGTCCGGGGAGCTGTTTTTT. This gives the protein CAISFPSGSGELFF.

This clone was found a few times. The rearrangement links TRBV30 to TRBJ2-1; TRBD1 aligns across 9 bases. Germline assignment: CDR1 GTSNPN and CDR2 SVGIG (reference sequence). The CDR3 totals 13 residues. The V and J ends lost 4 bases and 9 bases, in that order; junction bases with no gene match: 7. CDR3: CAWNPGQGGEQFF. The CDR3 DNA reads as TGTGCCTGGAACCCGGGACAGGGTGGTGAGCAGTTCTTC.